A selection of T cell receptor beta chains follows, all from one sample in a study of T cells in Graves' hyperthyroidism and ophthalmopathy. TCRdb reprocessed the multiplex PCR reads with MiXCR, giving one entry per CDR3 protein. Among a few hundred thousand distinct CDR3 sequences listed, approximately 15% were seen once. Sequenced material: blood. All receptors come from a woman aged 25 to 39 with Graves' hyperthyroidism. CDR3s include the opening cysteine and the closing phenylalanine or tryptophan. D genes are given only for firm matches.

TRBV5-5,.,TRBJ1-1,CASSLEQGATEAFF
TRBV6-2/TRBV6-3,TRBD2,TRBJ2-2,CASSSSKRQRGYTGELFF
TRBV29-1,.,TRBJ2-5,CSARGLYQETQYF
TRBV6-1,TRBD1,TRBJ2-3,CASSSTGSFTDTQYF
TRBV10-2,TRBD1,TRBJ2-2,CASRDLFTGGWGNTGELFF
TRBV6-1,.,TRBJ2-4,CASKSGDAVAKNIQYF
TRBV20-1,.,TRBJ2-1,CSARDTENSYNEQFF
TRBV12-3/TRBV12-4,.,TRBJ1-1,CASMRSTEAFF
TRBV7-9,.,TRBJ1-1,CASSLIKVLGRSPQNTEAFF
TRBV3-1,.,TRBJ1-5,CASSQDGTSNQPQHF
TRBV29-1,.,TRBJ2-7,CSVELGASYEQYF
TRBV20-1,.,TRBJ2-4,CSAREPSPKNIQYF
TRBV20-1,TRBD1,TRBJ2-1,CSAETGMDEQFF
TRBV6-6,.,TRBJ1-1,CASSYSASVGRNTEAFF
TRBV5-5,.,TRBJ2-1,CASSSYEQFF
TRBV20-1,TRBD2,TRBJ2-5,CSARDIPSGSPQETQYF
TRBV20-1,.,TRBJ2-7,CSVLRDYEQYF
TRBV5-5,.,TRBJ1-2,CASSLRSANYGYTF
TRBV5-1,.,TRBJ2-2,CASSLLRQNENTGELFF
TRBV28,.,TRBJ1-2,CASSPPTAYGYTF
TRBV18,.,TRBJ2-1,CASSPQRSSYNEQFF
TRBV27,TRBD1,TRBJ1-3,CASSPRGMIGNTIYF
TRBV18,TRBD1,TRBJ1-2,CASSPYLGQGYGYTF
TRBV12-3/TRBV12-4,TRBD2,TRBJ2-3,CASRVAGGLGTQYF
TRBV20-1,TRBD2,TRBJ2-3,CSASRTSGTTDTQYF
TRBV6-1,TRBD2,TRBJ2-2,CASRRSGTSAGPGELFF
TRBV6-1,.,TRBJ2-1,CASSGGTRAINEQFF
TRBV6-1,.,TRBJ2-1,CASSFPKQIGGGSVNEQFF
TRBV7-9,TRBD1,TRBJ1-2,CASSLGAGGSYGYTF
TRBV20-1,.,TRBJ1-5,CSASDRKVFGNQPQHF
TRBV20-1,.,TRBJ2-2,CSARSPVTGELFF
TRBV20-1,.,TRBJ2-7,CSARDRYAFRYEQYF
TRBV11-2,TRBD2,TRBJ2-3,CASASGRAVDTQYF
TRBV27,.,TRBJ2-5,CASSSLGTSEETQYF
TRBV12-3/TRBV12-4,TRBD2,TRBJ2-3,CASSLGLGGRVVDTQYF
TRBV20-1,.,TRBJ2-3,CSARRGGGGTDTQYF
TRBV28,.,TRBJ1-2,CASSFGVGYTF
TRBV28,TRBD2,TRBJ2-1,CASSFHGLAGEILDEQFF
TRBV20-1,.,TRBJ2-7,CSARLGVGAYEQYF
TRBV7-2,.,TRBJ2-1,CASSQSGITNEQFF
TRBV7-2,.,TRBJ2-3,CASRTGQPSTDTQYF
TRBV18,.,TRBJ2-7,CASSPAGQTYEQYF
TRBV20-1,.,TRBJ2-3,CSPKASTDTQYF
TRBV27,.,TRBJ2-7,CASSLSSAYEQYF
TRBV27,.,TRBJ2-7,CASSLGTRLSYEQYF
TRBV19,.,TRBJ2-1,CASSNNPGSYNEQFF
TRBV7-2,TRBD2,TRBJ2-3,CASNFGLAGVMVSDTQYF
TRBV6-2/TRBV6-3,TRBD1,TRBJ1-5,CASSYLGQGRNNQPQHF
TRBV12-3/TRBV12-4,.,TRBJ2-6,CASRRGAGDPGANVLTF
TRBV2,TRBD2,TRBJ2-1,CASTDGLAGGNEQFF
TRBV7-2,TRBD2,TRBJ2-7,CASSLGLAGAGEQYF
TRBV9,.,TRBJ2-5,CASSYSPMGLQETQYF
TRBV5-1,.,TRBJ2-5,CASSLRPENQETQYF
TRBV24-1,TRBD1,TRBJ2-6,CATSDSPGQGTGANVPTF